A single sample gave rise to the 32 T cell receptor beta chains below, sequenced in a study of blood T cell repertoires in COVID-19. Using immunoSEQ multiplex PCR, the repertoire was profiled, and TCRdb retains in-frame clones only, with some absent. The sample shows about 140,000 clones, over 80% of them seen only once. The sequenced sample consisted of PBMCs or T cells enriched from blood (not recorded which). The receptors were sampled from a man aged 65-85 years who had been exposed to COVID-19.

The chain carries TRBV5-1 and TRBJ1-6; no reliable D call. This CDR3 has 14 amino acids. The germline V gene has CDR1 SGHRS and CDR2 YFSETQ. Deletions cut 0 bases from V and 7 bases from J, with 8 bases between. CDR3 sequence (DNA): TGCGCCAGCAGCTTGGCACAGAACAATTCACCCCTCCACTTT. Translating it yields CASSLAQNNSPLHF.

J is TRBJ1-1 and V is TRBV7-2; TRBD1 matches at 8 bases. The CDR3 is made up of 15 amino acids. Germline values: CDR1 SGHTA, CDR2 FQGNSA. The junction had 8 bases not matched to a gene; V was cut back by 4 bases and J by 4 bases. CDR3 coding DNA: TGTGCCAGCAGCTCCCGGACAGGGTTGGGCACTGAAGCTTTCTTT. The encoded protein is CASSSRTGLGTEAFF.

V usage is TRBV24-1 and J usage is TRBJ2-3; 12 bases are a match to TRBD2. The CDR3 runs to 18 residues. V lost 4 bases to trimming and J lost 5 bases; unmatched junction nucleotides: 12. Germline V lookup: CDR1 KGHDR, CDR2 SFDVKD. The chain's CDR3 is CATSERQGLGLAGDTQYF. CDR3 DNA sequence: TGTGCCACCAGTGAGCGACAGGGACTGGGACTAGCGGGAGATACGCAGTATTTT.

The J gene is TRBJ2-5, the V gene TRBV7-9, with TRBD2 matching 9 bases. Germline V lookup: CDR1 SEHNR, CDR2 FQNEAQ (reference sequence). The CDR3 loop spans 15 amino acids. V shed 7 bases, J shed 5 bases, and the junction held 11 bases outside the gene matches. CDR3 sequence reads: CASKSSGGLGETQYF. The CDR3 coding sequence is TGTGCCAGCAAAAGTAGCGGGGGCCTTGGGGAGACCCAGTACTTC. The full variable domain, rest sourced from reference TRBV7-9 and TRBJ2-5, is DTGVSQNPRHKITKRGQNVTFRCDPISEHNRLYWYRQTLGQGPEFLTYFQNEAQLEKSRLLSDRFSAERPKGSFSTLEIQRTEQGDSAMYLCASKSSGGLGETQYFGPGTRLLVL.

The rearrangement joins TRBV7-2 to TRBJ2-3; 10 bases align to TRBD2. The CDR3 has 18 residues. Germline V gene sequence: CDR1 SGHTA, CDR2 FQGNSA. Germline trimming cut 5 bases from V and 2 bases from J; bases unmatched to any gene: 13. The CDR3, as DNA: TGTGCCAGCAGCCCACACCCATCGCTAGCGGGGGCCACAGATACGCAGTATTTT. It codes for CASSPHPSLAGATDTQYF.

The table lists this clone with a few counts. The CDR3 here is CASSVQAFTNTEAFF. CDR3 nucleotide sequence: TGTGCCAGCAGCGTGCAAGCTTTCACTAACACTGAAGCTTTCTTT. The chain recombines TRBV9 with TRBJ1-1; D not resolved. V lost 2 bases to trimming and J lost 2 bases, with 13 bases between them. The CDR3 totals 15 residues. Germline CDR1 and CDR2: SGDLS and YYNGEE.

This chain joins TRBV6-5 and TRBJ2-5; 8 positions agree with TRBD1. V shed 6 bases, J shed 1 base, and the junction held 4 bases outside the gene matches. The CDR3 spans 14 residues. Germline V gene data show CDR1 as MNHEY and CDR2 as SVGAGI. The CDR3 nucleotides read TGTGCCAGCAGAAGACAGGGGCCCCAAGAGACCCAGTACTTC. Amino acid sequence: CASRRQGPQETQYF.

This sequence joins TRBV13 and TRBJ1-2; 9 bases line up with TRBD1. This CDR3 region has 16 residues. Germline CDR1 is PRHDT and CDR2 is FYEKMQ (reference sequence). The V and J ends lost 3 bases and 7 bases, in that order; junction bases with no gene match: 12. The CDR3 region is CASSFQSKGQGSGYTF. CDR3 DNA: TGTGCCAGCAGCTTTCAAAGCAAGGGACAGGGATCTGGCTACACCTTC.

The chain employs TRBV7-9 and TRBJ2-1, with D perhaps matching TRBD2 (5 bases). This CDR3 has 16 amino acids. The germline V gene encodes CDR1 SEHNR and CDR2 FQNEAQ (reference sequence). V lost 0 bases and J lost 4, with 13 bases in between. Here the CDR3 reads CASSLAPQRIYNEQFF. CDR3 nucleotides: TGTGCCAGCAGCTTAGCCCCCCAGCGGATATACAATGAGCAGTTCTTC.

The chain links TRBV28 to TRBJ2-1; a weak D match, TRBD2 (6 bases). The CDR3 sequence is 14 residues long. Germline CDR1 MDHEN, CDR2 SYDVKM. Trimming took 1 base from V and 5 from J, leaving 9 bases between them. As DNA, the CDR3 is TGTGCCAGCAGTTTATTCGGGACTCACAATGAGCAGTTCTTC. It yields the protein CASSLFGTHNEQFF. The complete variable domain, with remaining parts taken from reference TRBV28 and TRBJ2-1, reads DVKVTQSSRYLVKRTGEKVFLECVQDMDHENMFWYRQDPGLGLRLIYFSYDVKMKEKGDIPEGYSVSREKKERFSLILESASTNQTSMYLCASSLFGTHNEQFFGPGTRLTVL.

The chain joins TRBV3-1 (or the pseudogene TRBV3-2) to TRBJ1-2; D is unresolved. The germline V gene encodes CDR1 LGHDT and CDR2 YNNKEL (reference sequence). The CDR3 has 15 amino acids. V was trimmed by 1 base and J by 0 bases, leaving 9 bases between them. CDR3 DNA: TGTGCCAGCAGCCAAGGGCGGATAGCTAACTATGGCTACACCTTC. This sequence encodes CASSQGRIANYGYTF.

CDR3 loop: CASSLELAAGGHGYTF. The CDR3 DNA follows: TGTGCCAGCAGCTTGGAACTCGCCGCAGGGGGTCATGGCTACACCTTC. The rearrangement links TRBV5-4 to TRBJ1-2; 7 bases are a match to TRBD1. CDR3 length equals 16 residues. Germline-derived CDR1 and CDR2 are SGHNT and YYREEE (reference sequence). Losses at the gene ends were 0 bases for V and 6 bases for J; bases not matched to a gene: 11.

This rearrangement joins TRBV3-1 (or the pseudogene TRBV3-2) to TRBJ2-7; possibly TRBD1 for D (5 bases). Germline CDR1 LGHDT, CDR2 YNNKEL (reference sequence). The CDR3 is 16 residues long. The V end lost 2 bases, the J end lost 0 bases, and 14 bases lay between the germline ends. The CDR3 bases are TGTGCCAGCAGCCAAAAGAGACAGTGGAGCTCCTACGAGCAGTACTTC. Its protein is CASSQKRQWSSYEQYF.

This chain links TRBV3-1 (or the pseudogene TRBV3-2) with TRBJ1-5; D call uncertain. With 0 bases removed from V and 9 bases from J, the gap between germline ends came to 9 bases. This CDR3 region has 13 residues. Germline values: CDR1 LGHDT, CDR2 YNNKEL (reference sequence). CDR3 amino acids: CASSQEGRLPQHF. The CDR3 nucleotides read TGTGCCAGCAGCCAAGAAGGCAGGCTGCCCCAGCATTTT.

J is TRBJ2-7 and V is TRBV18; 9 bases map to TRBD1. Looked up from germline, CDR1 is KGHSH and CDR2 is LQKENI. The CDR3 loop spans 16 amino acids. Trimming cost V 2 bases and J 3 bases; bases outside gene matches: 8. Here the CDR3 reads CASSPSGTGQGYEQYF. In nucleotides, the CDR3 is TGTGCCAGCTCACCATCAGGGACAGGGCAGGGCTACGAGCAGTACTTC.

CDR3 nucleotide sequence: TGTGCCAGCAGCTCGCCCGGGACACGGGGCTACACCTTC. It translates to CASSSPGTRGYTF. The chain couples TRBV7-9 to TRBJ1-2; TRBD1 is a possible D gene (6 bases). This CDR3 has 13 residues. Trimming left V 4 bases short and J 8 bases short, with 14 bases between. Germline values: CDR1 SEHNR, CDR2 FQNEAQ (reference sequence).

The DNA for the CDR3 is TGTGCCAGCAGCCAAGTTGAGGTGCGGGGTGACAATGAGCAGTTCTTC. Translation: CASSQVEVRGDNEQFF. V usage is TRBV3-1 (or the pseudogene TRBV3-2) and J usage is TRBJ2-1; possible D gene TRBD2, 6 bases. Trimming stripped 1 base from V and 5 bases from J, with 15 bases between. This CDR3 region has 16 residues. From germline, CDR1 is LGHDT and CDR2 YNNKEL (reference sequence).

V gene TRBV5-5 combines with J gene TRBJ1-6; D is undetermined. V lost 4 bases and J 2 bases, leaving 16 bases between the germline ends. Germline lookup yields CDR1 SGHKS and CDR2 YYEKEE (reference sequence). This CDR3 region has 17 residues. CDR3 in amino acids: CASSPNFRRAYNSPLHF. CDR3 DNA: TGTGCCAGCAGCCCAAACTTCAGACGGGCCTATAATTCACCCCTCCACTTT.

This clone was seen only a few times. J is TRBJ1-1 and V is TRBV7-2; tentatively, D is TRBD1 (5 bases). Germline V lookup: CDR1 SGHTA, CDR2 FQGNSA. The CDR3 is 15 residues long. Trimming took 5 bases from V and 4 from J, leaving 17 bases between them. Here the CDR3 DNA reads TGTGCCAGCAGCCTCCAACAGGTGGGCGGCACTGAAGCTTTCTTT. It specifies CASSLQQVGGTEAFF.

A few counts support this clone. This rearrangement joins TRBV28 to TRBJ1-1; no reliable D call. Trimming left V 2 bases short and J 0 bases short, with 4 bases between. From germline, CDR1 is MDHEN and CDR2 SYDVKM. The length of the CDR3 is 13 residues. CDR3 DNA: TGTGCCAGCAGTTTACCCGTGAACACTGAAGCTTTCTTT. Residues: CASSLPVNTEAFF.

The CDR3 here is CASTTGKYEQYF. The CDR3, as DNA: TGTGCCAGCACAACAGGGAAATACGAGCAGTACTTC. This rearrangement joins TRBV28 to TRBJ2-7; possible D gene TRBD1, 6 bases. V lost 7 bases and J lost 4, with 11 bases in between. From germline, CDR1 is MDHEN and CDR2 SYDVKM. This CDR3 comprises 12 residues. The full variable domain, completed using reference TRBV28 and TRBJ2-7, is DVKVTQSSRYLVKRTGEKVFLECVQDMDHENMFWYRQDPGLGLRLIYFSYDVKMKEKGDIPEGYSVSREKKERFSLILESASTNQTSMYLCASTTGKYEQYFGPGTRLTVT.

The genes are TRBV7-8 and TRBJ2-5; 11 nucleotides agree with TRBD1. There are 17 residues in the CDR3. Per germline, CDR1 SGHVS and CDR2 FQNEAQ. J was trimmed by 4 bases and V by 2 bases; bases with no gene match: 9. The CDR3 DNA follows: TGTGCCAGCAGCTTAACCCCGGACAGGGGGCATGGAGAGACCCAGTACTTC. As protein: CASSLTPDRGHGETQYF.

This clone is a singleton in its sample. The rearrangement joins TRBV21-1 to TRBJ1-1; the table calls TRBD1, which could not be checked here. TRBV21-1 is assigned pseudogene status. This CDR3 has 20 amino acids. The CDR3 sequence is CASSKAPVRGTGAQSTEAFF. DNA for the CDR3: TGTGCCAGCAGCAAAGCCCCGGTACGGGGGACAGGGGCTCAAAGCACTGAAGCTTTCTTT.

This clone was seen at least ten times. The chain couples TRBV27 to TRBJ1-6; D is unclear. The length of the CDR3 is 14 residues. Trimming stripped 3 bases from V and 5 bases from J, with 8 bases between. Germline V gene data show CDR1 as MNHEY and CDR2 as SMNVEV (reference sequence). CDR3 residues: CASSFGQDNSPLHF. The CDR3 DNA follows: TGTGCCAGCAGTTTTGGGCAGGATAATTCACCCCTCCACTTT.

This CDR3 is CASSGQVVSAQHF. DNA of the CDR3: TGTGCCAGCAGTGGACAGGTTGTATCGGCCCAGCATTTT. This chain joins TRBV2 and TRBJ1-5, with D perhaps matching TRBD1 (6 bases). V lost 4 bases, J lost 11 bases, and 15 bases lay in between. CDR3 length: 13 residues. Germline V gene sequence: CDR1 SNHLY, CDR2 FYNNEI.

The gene calls are TRBV5-4 and TRBJ2-1; TRBD1 aligns across 8 bases. CDR3 length equals 15 residues. V lost 6 bases, J lost 5 bases, and 10 bases stayed unmatched. Germline V gives CDR1 SGHNT, CDR2 YYREEE (reference sequence). Here the CDR3 DNA reads TGTGCCAGCAACAATCCGGACAGGGTGGACAATGAGCAGTTCTTC. It is translated as CASNNPDRVDNEQFF.

In its sample, this clone was seen many times. The chain has TRBV6-1 and TRBJ2-2; TRBD2 aligns across 7 bases. Germline V lookup: CDR1 MNHNS, CDR2 SASEGT. The ends lost 1 base at V and 5 bases at J; junction bases unmatched: 4. The CDR3 loop spans 15 amino acids. The CDR3: CASSEGEGWTGELFF. The CDR3 nucleotides read TGTGCCAGCAGTGAAGGGGAGGGGTGGACCGGGGAGCTGTTTTTT.

This chain connects TRBV19 to TRBJ1-1; D possibly corresponds to TRBD1 (5 bases). CDR3 length equals 12 residues. Germline V gene sequence: CDR1 LNHDA, CDR2 SQIVND (reference sequence). Trimming removed 7 bases at V and 6 bases at J, with 12 bases between. This chain's CDR3 is CASNHPGAEAFF. The CDR3 nucleotides are TGTGCCAGTAATCATCCGGGGGCTGAAGCTTTCTTT.

The CDR3 DNA reads TGTGCCAGCACCCCACTAGCGGGGGCCGACACAGATACGCAGTATTTT. Protein: CASTPLAGADTDTQYF. V is TRBV27 and J is TRBJ2-3, with 11 bases aligning to TRBD2. The germline V gene has CDR1 MNHEY and CDR2 SMNVEV (reference sequence). The trim removed 7 bases at V and 2 bases at J, leaving 8 bases unmatched. The CDR3 spans 16 residues.

This clone was observed a few times. V usage is TRBV19 and J usage is TRBJ1-2; 7 bases map to TRBD1. The V segment lost 4 bases and the J segment 4 bases; nucleotides outside the gene matches: 6. Germline CDR1 reads LNHDA; CDR2 reads SQIVND (reference sequence). The CDR3 loop spans 14 amino acids. The CDR3 sequence: CASSSQGVGYGYTF. CDR3 bases: TGTGCCAGTAGTAGTCAGGGGGTCGGCTATGGCTACACCTTC.

The rearrangement links TRBV18 to TRBJ1-5; 9 nucleotides line up with TRBD1. This CDR3 is built from 16 residues. Per germline, CDR1 KGHSH and CDR2 LQKENI. V shed 3 bases, J shed 1 base, and the junction held 4 bases outside the gene matches. The chain's CDR3 is CASSPGTGISNQPQHF. For the CDR3, the DNA is TGTGCCAGCTCACCGGGGACAGGGATAAGCAATCAGCCCCAGCATTTT.

The chain couples TRBV12-2 to TRBJ1-6; the listed D gene, TRBD1, was not tested against the DNA. TRBV12-2 is shown as a pseudogene. The CDR3 totals 15 residues. The CDR3 here is CASRLDRAIHSPLHF. The DNA for the CDR3 is TGTGCAAGTCGCTTAGACAGGGCCATTCATTCACCCCTCCACTTT.